This T cell receptor beta chain was obtained from a study of CD8 T cells in Susac syndrome. RNA was extracted with the RNeasy kit, and a quantity of about 0.45 to 1 ug was reverse transcribed using random hexamers. TCRdb re-analysed the immunoSEQ multiplex PCR reads in MiXCR, keeping a single row per CDR3 protein. Of about 290,000 distinct CDR3 sequences listed, 89% are singletons. V was clipped by 5 bases and J by 5 bases, with 12 bases between them. The CDR3 is 13 amino acids. Germline CDR1 and CDR2: MNHEY and SVGEGT. Sequencing was carried out using CD8+ T cells from PBMCs. This receptor was identified in a human donor with multiple sclerosis. V usage is TRBV6-2 or TRBV6-3 and J usage is TRBJ1-1, with D unresolved. CDR3 DNA: TGTGCCAGCAGTCACCCTCTGGGGACTGAAGCTTTCTTT. Its protein product is CASSHPLGTEAFF.